This TCR beta chain was sequenced in a study of cytomegalovirus exposure and HLA in healthy donors. Study results and caveats: There were some public TCRs occurring in many donors, but most TCR sequences were rare. Cytomegalovirus association was assigned to approximately 180 TCR beta chains. For cytomegalovirus status, the classifier reportedly gave diagnoses with high specificity and sensitivity.

Assay: immunoSEQ multiplex PCR; the TCRdb copy retains only in-frame clones and omits some. The sample has nearly 200,000 clones; 84% are singletons. This clone was observed a few times. Its specificity is unknown. The donors belonged to the roughly 110-subject validation cohort, separate from the 666-subject first cohort. The germline CDR1 and CDR2 sequences are ENHRY and SYGVKD. The CDR3 has 12 residues. The V end lost 6 bases, the J end lost 3 bases, and 8 bases lay between the germline ends. J is TRBJ1-2 and V is TRBV10-3; D not resolved. The TCR sequence derives from a woman in her 30s in good health and CMV-seropositive. Sequencing was carried out using PBMCs. CDR3 sequence reads: CAISATDYGYTF. The CDR3 DNA is TGTGCCATCAGCGCCACAGACTATGGCTACACCTTC.